This T cell receptor beta chain was recovered during a study of cytomegalovirus exposure and HLA in healthy donors. A multiplex PCR was run with 60 Vbeta primers and 13 Jbeta primers. Using immunoSEQ multiplex PCR, the repertoire was profiled, and TCRdb retains in-frame clones only, with some absent. Of 180,000 or so clones listed, 70% to 85% were seen once; the top ten hold 2% to 2.5%. Study-wide results and caveats: In vitro confirmation showed three CMV-associated chains to be CMV antigen specific. Reportedly, cytomegalovirus status was diagnosed with high sensitivity and specificity.

By share of the sample, this clone is medium-sized. The antigen remains undetermined. Sample: PBMCs. This receptor was taken from a human donor in good health.

As DNA, the CDR3 is TGTGCCAGCAGCGTAACCCGGACGGGAAACCTAACTAACTATGGCTACACCTTC. It yields the protein CASSVTRTGNLTNYGYTF. V usage is TRBV9 and J usage is TRBJ1-2, with no clear D. V was pared by 1 base and J by 0 bases, with 19 bases between. CDR3 length: 18 residues. Germline V gives CDR1 SGDLS, CDR2 YYNGEE.